The rows below give T cell receptor beta chains drawn from one sample of a study of blood T cell repertoires in COVID-19. Here immunoSEQ multiplex PCR was the method, and the copy in TCRdb shows in-frame clones only, minus some. The data show a few hundred thousand clones, approximately 91% seen once. The sequenced material came from peripheral blood. These receptors originate from a person between 18 and 30 years old with COVID-19, enrolled during active disease. Each CDR3 is given without its conserved first and last residue. The size entry is marked missing in some rows and otherwise reads once, few, many or a size class.

>TRBV11-2|12|-|TRBJ1-6
ASSVGQGGSPLH
>TRBV9|12|-|TRBJ1-6
ASSPGGAGSPLH
>TRBV21-1|13|-|TRBJ1-5
ASSKAKKGNQPQH
>TRBV24-1|11|-|TRBJ1-1
ATSDLTGGEAF
>TRBV7-2|12|-|TRBJ1-2
ASSPGQGARGYT
>TRBV7-2|13|few|TRBJ1-3
ASSFLRGSGNTIY
>TRBV11-2|17|-|TRBJ2-1
ASSLAKGIDSASYNEQF
>TRBV7-3|11|-|TRBJ2-3
ASSLGQGDTQY
>TRBV5-4|13|-|TRBJ2-7
ASSVYSGRDYEQY
>TRBV6-5|12|-|TRBJ1-2
ASEVPGVFYGYT
>TRBV25-1|10|-|TRBJ2-7
ASSDLNSGQY
>TRBV7-9|13|-|TRBJ2-1
ASSLLAGVNNEQF
>TRBV27|12|-|TRBJ2-3
ASSLAGRTDTQY
>TRBV14|19|-|TRBJ2-3
ASSQAGRTGRPGVSSGTQY
>TRBV9|12|-|TRBJ1-2
ASSVGTGNYGYT
>TRBV5-1|14|-|TRBJ2-5
ASSPGTSGGQETQY
>TRBV13|17|-|TRBJ2-7
ASSEPPGLAALSWGEQY
>TRBV4-1|12|-|TRBJ1-5
ASNPTGSNQPQH
>TRBV9|15|-|TRBJ2-6
ASSALTGYSGANVLT
>TRBV5-6|11|-|TRBJ2-7
ASSSGLSYEQY
>TRBV9|11|-|TRBJ2-1
ASSPGGVAEQF
>TRBV6-5|11|-|TRBJ1-1
ATVKHEAAEAF
>TRBV7-8|14|-|TRBJ2-7
ASSFDSGTGTYEQY
>TRBV4-3|13|few|TRBJ2-7
ASSLARDRGPEQY
>TRBV5-1|13|-|TRBJ2-7
ASSLVGQGSYEQY
>TRBV2|14|-|TRBJ2-1
ASQSREGLSYNEQF
>TRBV27|13|-|TRBJ2-4
ASSLTTGGLNIQY
>TRBV2|13|-|TRBJ2-2
ASSTGAANTGELF
>TRBV10-3|11|-|TRBJ1-2
AISGGLGFGYT
>TRBV9|10|-|TRBJ1-5
ASSGPQGAQH
>TRBV27|11|-|TRBJ2-7
ASSPTGTYEQY
>TRBV4-1|13|-|TRBJ2-1
ASSQELRSYNEQF
>TRBV6-5|12|-|TRBJ2-7
ASSYGTGGYEQY
>TRBV9|12|-|TRBJ1-1
ASSPGTGDTEAF
>TRBV19|13|-|TRBJ2-1
ASSIEREVNNEQF
>TRBV6-5|10|-|TRBJ1-1
ASRAGNTEAF
>TRBV5-1|12|-|TRBJ2-1
ASSLEGGSYEQF
>TRBV27|13|-|TRBJ2-1
ASSTRQGPYNEQF
>TRBV29-1|10|-|TRBJ1-2
SVAQGAIGYT
>TRBV2|14|once|TRBJ2-5
ASSDSRDRGQETQY
>TRBV27|12|-|TRBJ1-5
ASSLTGDYQPQH
>TRBV6-5|14|-|TRBJ2-6
ASSYYSPSGANVLT
>TRBV7-8|12|-|TRBJ2-7
ASSIDGGPYEQY
>TRBV5-1|11|-|TRBJ2-7
ASSLGQAHEQY
>TRBV27|12|-|TRBJ2-3
ASSHSRVGDTQY
>TRBV2|11|-|TRBJ1-4
ASKNSEREKLF
>TRBV24-1|15|-|TRBJ1-5
ATDRSSGGLSCQPQH
>TRBV21-1|15|-|TRBJ1-3
ASSKAGTGLSGNTIY
>TRBV28|13|-|TRBJ2-3
ASSSSGTRADTQY
>TRBV19|12|-|TRBJ2-5
ASSPFSGGETQY
>TRBV6-5|12|-|TRBJ1-2
ASTQKWHGVFYT
>TRBV29-1|13|-|TRBJ2-1
SVEDRGLAGEEQF
>TRBV24-1|14|once|TRBJ2-2
ATSDPGQGAPGELF
>TRBV5-1|14|-|TRBJ1-4
ASSPSYPGMEEKLF
>TRBV7-3|12|-|TRBJ2-3
ASSLKGVADTQY